These T cell receptor beta chains were read from a single sample in a study of blood T cell repertoires in COVID-19. TCRdb's table, derived via immunoSEQ multiplex PCR, lists solely in-frame clones and lacks some. The table has about 150,000 clones, roughly 84% seen once. Sequenced: PBMCs or T cells enriched from blood (not recorded which). The receptors stem from a man between 65 and 85 years old who had been exposed to COVID-19. CDR3s leave out the opening cysteine and the closing phenylalanine or tryptophan. Each record gives: J gene, clone size, D gene, V gene, CDR3 protein. D genes are given only for firm matches. Clone size, where shown, is once, few, many, or a class for clones that have expanded.

TRBJ1-3	.	.	TRBV29-1	SVEGGRSGNTIY
TRBJ2-7	.	.	TRBV19	ASSTRGHLSYEQY
TRBJ1-1	few	TRBD1	TRBV19	ASSRQGALAEAF
TRBJ2-3	.	TRBD2	TRBV5-5	ASSLRLRLAGDPSTDTQY
TRBJ2-1	.	TRBD2	TRBV5-1	ASTDLAGLNEQF
TRBJ2-1	.	.	TRBV25-1	ASSAHGSGSGEQF
TRBJ1-1	.	TRBD1	TRBV5-1	ASSWRGQGDTEAF
TRBJ1-1	.	.	TRBV30	AWSVLRGGTEAF
TRBJ2-7	.	.	TRBV7-2	ASSLSTGAFRGEQY
TRBJ2-4	.	TRBD1	TRBV5-1	ASSPGTGQNIQY
TRBJ1-2	.	TRBD1	TRBV9	ASSVDQGARGYT
TRBJ1-2	.	.	TRBV27	ASSLVRGRGGYT
TRBJ2-1	.	TRBD2	TRBV7-9	ASTGTSGFNEQF
TRBJ2-1	once	.	TRBV10-1	ASSEQASYEQF
TRBJ1-3	.	.	TRBV9	ASSGRQRGSGNTIY
TRBJ2-3	.	.	TRBV6-1	ASSDGGITDTQY
TRBJ2-6	.	.	TRBV5-4	ASSLVVRARGANVLT
TRBJ1-1	.	.	TRBV7-9	ASSPSDTEAF
TRBJ1-2	.	TRBD1	TRBV3-1/TRBV3-2	ASSQQGARLYYGYT
TRBJ1-1	.	.	TRBV6-1	ASSEDPTDTVRAF
TRBJ2-5	.	.	TRBV14	ASSPQGGAVWETQY
TRBJ1-1	.	.	TRBV2	ASTRSMNTEAF
TRBJ2-7	.	TRBD2	TRBV7-2	ASSGSRGGSYEQY
TRBJ1-3	.	.	TRBV6-2/TRBV6-3	ASSQGTGNTIY
TRBJ1-5	.	.	TRBV19	ASREVGLHQPQH
TRBJ2-7	.	TRBD1	TRBV5-1	ASSARDSYEQY
TRBJ1-1	.	TRBD1	TRBV12-3/TRBV12-4	ASSPGRGRAF
TRBJ2-1	.	TRBD1	TRBV12-3/TRBV12-4	ASSPTGNEQF
TRBJ2-7	.	TRBD1	TRBV28	ASSSKTRTGSYEQY
TRBJ1-2	many	.	TRBV14	ASSTVGTYGYT
TRBJ2-3	.	.	TRBV9	DNLCTDTQY
TRBJ2-5	many	.	TRBV6-5	ASFTSRQWGTQY
TRBJ2-5	.	TRBD2	TRBV6-2/TRBV6-3	ASSWPSGRETQY
TRBJ1-5	once	TRBD1	TRBV10-3	AISKGQGYNQPQH
TRBJ2-1	.	.	TRBV27	ASSLSSSAGHNEQF
TRBJ2-2	.	.	TRBV4-3	ASSQERDRELF
TRBJ1-2	.	.	TRBV28	ASSFPGESYGYT
TRBJ2-6	.	TRBD1	TRBV28	ASRKTGGAGANVLT
TRBJ2-4	.	TRBD1	TRBV19	ASSPLMDRVTKNIQY
TRBJ1-2	.	.	TRBV27	ASSFTTGFRYGYT
TRBJ2-2	once	TRBD1	TRBV5-5	ASSSAGTGGFGELF
TRBJ1-1	once	TRBD1	TRBV6-1	ASSEGQWKTF
TRBJ2-3	.	TRBD2	TRBV3-1/TRBV3-2	ASSLTASGRTDTQY
TRBJ2-2	.	TRBD2	TRBV10-3	ATNLAGGTGELF
TRBJ1-2	.	TRBD1	TRBV6-5	ASSQLQGRGNGYT
TRBJ2-2	.	TRBD1	TRBV5-1	ASSLGTGGGELF
TRBJ1-5	.	.	TRBV12-3/TRBV12-4	ASSSRSNQPQH
TRBJ1-1	.	.	TRBV6-5	ASSYPGGNTEAF
TRBJ2-1	.	.	TRBV27	ASSHSREQF